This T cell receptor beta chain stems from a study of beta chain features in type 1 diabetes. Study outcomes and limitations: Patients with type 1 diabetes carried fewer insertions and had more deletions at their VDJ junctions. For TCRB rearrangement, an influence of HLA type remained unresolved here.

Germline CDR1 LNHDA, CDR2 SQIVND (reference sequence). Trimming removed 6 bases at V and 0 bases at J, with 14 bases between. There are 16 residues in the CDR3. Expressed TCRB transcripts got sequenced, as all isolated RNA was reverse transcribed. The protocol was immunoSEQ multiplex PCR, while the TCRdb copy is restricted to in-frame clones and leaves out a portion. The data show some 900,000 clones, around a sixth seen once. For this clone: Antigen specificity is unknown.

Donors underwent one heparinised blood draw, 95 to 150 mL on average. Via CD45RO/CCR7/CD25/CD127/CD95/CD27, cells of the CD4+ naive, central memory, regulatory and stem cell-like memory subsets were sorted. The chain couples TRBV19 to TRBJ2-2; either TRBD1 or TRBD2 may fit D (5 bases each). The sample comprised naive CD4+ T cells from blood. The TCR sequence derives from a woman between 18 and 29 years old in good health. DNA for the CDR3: TGTGCCAGTAGCCCTCCGGGGCGTTCGAACACCGGGGAGCTGTTTTTT. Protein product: CASSPPGRSNTGELFF.